Listed here is a single T cell receptor beta chain. Its antigen is unknown. The data were taken from a study of blood T cells in healthy people across ages. Study outcomes and limitations: A roughly linear fall in TCR beta diversity per million T cells was seen with increasing age.

Next came a second PCR, run for about 7 to 11 cycles, which used a sample-barcoded 5' primer along with a J-beta primer mix. TCRdb recomputed calls from the 5' RACE reads with MiXCR, one row per CDR3 protein. The sample holds roughly 1,000,000 distinct CDR3 sequences, about 23% seen once. The ends were cut back, 0 bases at V and 6 bases at J, with 11 bases in the middle. The CDR3 is made up of 14 amino acids. In germline, CDR1 is LGHDT, CDR2 YNNKEL (reference sequence). These same records also appear under a second study, on T cells of mothers and their children. That report notes: Material was donated by three healthy Caucasian mothers and their six children. Reads recorded for TCR beta CDR3 numbered over 10 million per mother and several million per child. Related and unrelated pairs show similar shaping of TCR recombination output by thymic selection.

Sequencing was carried out using blood. The J gene is TRBJ1-2, the V gene TRBV3-1, with D possibly matching TRBD1 (6 bases). The TCR was taken from a girl between 2 and 10 years old in good health. The CDR3 reads CASSQDKAGDGYTF. In DNA, the CDR3 is TGTGCCAGCAGCCAAGATAAGGCAGGGGATGGCTACACCTTC.